These T cell receptor beta chains were read from a single sample in a study of T cell responses to AZD1222 COVID-19 vaccine. TCRdb's table, derived via immunoSEQ multiplex PCR, lists solely in-frame clones and lacks some. The sample records some 92,000 clones, approximately 87% being singletons. This sample comprised peripheral blood, obtained on day 0 of AZD1222 vaccination. Receptor source: an adult in good health. The conserved cysteine and the conserved F or W are not part of the CDR3 here. A D gene is named only where the DNA matches it firmly. Clone size appears in some rows only: once, few, many, or a class for an expanded clone.

v_gene	abundance	j_gene	d_gene	CDR3aa
TRBV23-1	once	TRBJ1-2	TRBD1	ASSQRSRGSFIYGYT
TRBV24-1	-	TRBJ2-5	TRBD1	ATSGTGAQETQY
TRBV7-2	-	TRBJ2-1	TRBD2	ASSLGGSKYNEQF
TRBV19	-	TRBJ1-3	-	ASSHRGNTIY
TRBV5-1	-	TRBJ1-5	TRBD1	ASRVGGTGNQPQH
TRBV7-9	-	TRBJ2-3	TRBD2	ASSLGSSGRGTQY
TRBV4-2	-	TRBJ1-5	-	ASSQVYRDFSNQPQH
TRBV5-1	-	TRBJ2-1	TRBD2	ASSLGPAGGRDEQF
TRBV7-2	-	TRBJ1-6	-	ASSFMLYNSPLH
TRBV6-5	-	TRBJ1-2	TRBD1	ASSYSPGQYGYT